These 28 T cell receptor beta chains originate from one sample sequenced in a study of blood T cell repertoires in COVID-19. Repertoires were generated with immunoSEQ multiplex PCR, while TCRdb's copy carries only in-frame clones and drops some. The sample shows around 80,000 clones, about 89% of them seen only once. Material: peripheral blood. Receptor source: a man in his 60s with acute or convalescent COVID-19.

V and J are TRBV19 and TRBJ1-2, with 7 positions matching TRBD1. V dropped 4 bases and J dropped 4; count of bases not matched to a gene: 9. The germline CDR1 and CDR2 sequences are LNHDA and SQIVND (reference sequence). The CDR3 is 15 residues long. In DNA form, the CDR3 reads TGTGCCAGTAGTAACCGGGACAGAGTGGGCTATGGCTACACCTTC. Amino acids: CASSNRDRVGYGYTF.

The genes are TRBV29-1 and TRBJ1-1; 7 bases agree with TRBD1. The CDR3 consists of 14 residues. Germline lookup yields CDR1 SQVTM and CDR2 ANQGSEA. The V segment lost 5 bases and the J segment 0 bases; nucleotides outside the gene matches: 6. CDR3 region: CSVSKGQLNTEAFF. CDR3 coding DNA: TGCAGCGTTTCCAAGGGACAGTTGAACACTGAAGCTTTCTTT.

This chain connects TRBV7-6 to TRBJ2-1; 9 nucleotides align to TRBD1. This CDR3 has 15 amino acids. CDR1 and CDR2 (germline): SGHVS, FNYEAQ. Losses at the gene ends were 4 bases for V and 2 bases for J; bases not matched to a gene: 3. The CDR3 sequence is CASSSRQGAYNEQFF. The CDR3 DNA reads as TGTGCCAGCAGCTCCCGACAGGGGGCCTACAATGAGCAGTTCTTC.

This clone was counted a single time. The V call is TRBV9, the J call TRBJ2-3; TRBD2 agrees at 15 bases. The CDR3 covers 19 residues. V lost 4 bases, J lost 1 base, and 10 bases stayed unmatched. Germline V CDR1 and CDR2: SGDLS, YYNGEE. Here the CDR3 DNA reads TGTGCCAGCAGCCTCGGGACTAGCGGGGGGTACTACCGCACAGATACGCAGTATTTT. Encoded protein: CASSLGTSGGYYRTDTQYF.

The table lists this clone with a count of one. The chain links TRBV5-6 to TRBJ2-7; the D is unclear. The CDR3 totals 14 residues. Germline V lookup: CDR1 SGHDT, CDR2 YYEEEE. The V and J ends lost 0 bases and 3 bases respectively, with 10 bases between them. CDR3 nucleotide sequence: TGTGCCAGCAGCTTGGGCAGGTCCCTCTACGAGCAGTACTTC. This translates into CASSLGRSLYEQYF.

The chain joins TRBV30 to TRBJ1-1; D possibly corresponds to TRBD1 (5 bases). CDR3 length equals 12 residues. V shed 4 bases and J shed 4 bases, with 10 bases lying between them. Germline assignment: CDR1 GTSNPN and CDR2 SVGIG (reference sequence). This CDR3 is CAWTPGFTEAFF. Here the CDR3 DNA reads TGTGCCTGGACACCAGGGTTCACTGAAGCTTTCTTT.

The CDR3 coding sequence is TGTGCCAGCAGCTTGGGATGGGGGGGCCCTGGGGCCAACGTCCTGACTTTC. It yields the protein CASSLGWGGPGANVLTF. This chain uses TRBV7-9 with TRBJ2-6, with TRBD2 as a possible D gene (7 bases). The germline V and J ends were trimmed by 3 bases and 2 bases, with 14 bases remaining between them. Germline CDR1 is SEHNR and CDR2 is FQNEAQ (reference sequence). This CDR3 is built from 17 residues.

This chain joins TRBV25-1 and TRBJ2-3, with TRBD1 as a possible D gene (6 bases). Trimming took 4 bases from V and 6 from J, leaving 11 bases between them. The CDR3 length is 13 residues. The germline V gene encodes CDR1 MGHDK and CDR2 SYGVNS. The CDR3 sequence is CASSVQGIDTQYF. CDR3 in DNA: TGTGCCAGCAGTGTTCAGGGGATCGATACGCAGTATTTT.

The J gene is TRBJ2-5, the V gene TRBV20-1, with 9 bases that match TRBD2. In germline, CDR1 is DFQATT, CDR2 SNEGSKA (reference sequence). V shed 3 bases, J shed 5 bases, and the junction held 19 bases outside the gene matches. The CDR3 contains 18 residues. CDR3 sequence reads: CSASKFRAGGVLGETQYF. The CDR3 DNA is TGCAGTGCTAGTAAATTTCGTGCGGGAGGGGTCCTTGGGGAGACCCAGTACTTC.

This chain uses TRBV4-1 with TRBJ1-4, with 7 bases fitting TRBD1. The junction had 8 bases not matched to a gene; V was cut back by 1 base and J by 6 bases. CDR3 length: 16 residues. CDR1 and CDR2 from the germline V gene are MGHRA and YSYEKL. This CDR3 reads CASSQGGGTVHEKLFF. The CDR3, as DNA: TGCGCCAGCAGCCAAGGCGGAGGGACAGTTCATGAAAAACTGTTTTTT.

This chain connects TRBV19 to TRBJ2-5, with D perhaps TRBD2 (6 bases). The CDR3 consists of 15 residues. V lost 5 bases and J lost 0, with 13 bases in between. In germline, CDR1 is LNHDA, CDR2 SQIVND (reference sequence). The CDR3 DNA sequence: TGTGCCAGTAGTCCCCGGGACTCGTACCAAGAGACCCAGTACTTC. Translated: CASSPRDSYQETQYF.

V and J are TRBV3-1 (or the pseudogene TRBV3-2) and TRBJ1-3, with D possibly TRBD1 on 5 matching bases. This CDR3 has 15 amino acids. Germline values: CDR1 LGHDT, CDR2 YNNKEL (reference sequence). The V end lost 0 bases, the J end lost 4 bases, and 10 bases lay between the germline ends. Here the CDR3 reads CASSQEGRAGNTIYF. The CDR3 DNA sequence: TGTGCCAGCAGCCAAGAGGGCAGGGCAGGAAACACCATATATTTT.

The V gene is TRBV4-2, the J gene TRBJ2-4; possible D gene TRBD1, 6 bases. CDR3 length equals 18 residues. Germline values: CDR1 LGHNA, CDR2 YNFKEQ. Trimming pared 2 bases from V and 3 bases from J, leaving 20 bases between. CDR3 nucleotide sequence: TGTGCCAGCAGCCAACCAGTAGGAGCAGGGGCAGGCAAAAACATTCAGTACTTC. As protein: CASSQPVGAGAGKNIQYF.

This clone was seen just once. The chain has TRBV19 and TRBJ2-2; a possible D gene is TRBD2 (6 bases). Germline values: CDR1 LNHDA, CDR2 SQIVND (reference sequence). V was trimmed by 6 bases and J by 1 base, leaving 15 bases between them. CDR3 length: 16 residues. The CDR3 DNA is TGTGCCAGTAGGACCTTAGCGGCCTTGAACACCGGGGAGCTGTTTTTT. Amino acids: CASRTLAALNTGELFF.

The chain combines TRBV11-1 with TRBJ2-7, with 7 bases identical to TRBD1. Germline CDR1 SGHAT, CDR2 FQDESV (reference sequence). The CDR3 is 13 amino acids. V lost 5 bases to trimming and J lost 5 bases; unmatched junction nucleotides: 6. The CDR3 spells CASSVTGFHEQYF. CDR3 DNA: TGTGCCAGCAGCGTGACAGGGTTCCACGAGCAGTACTTC.

CDR3 sequence: CASSIDTGGTEAFF. The DNA for the CDR3 is TGCGCCAGCAGCATCGATACAGGGGGGACTGAAGCTTTCTTT. The V and J genes are TRBV5-1 and TRBJ1-1, with 8 bases aligning to TRBD1. The junction had 7 bases not matched to a gene; V was cut back by 4 bases and J by 5 bases. The CDR3 has 14 amino acids. CDR1 is SGHRS and CDR2 is YFSETQ in the germline V gene.

This clone was seen a single time. This chain joins TRBV5-4 and TRBJ1-2; D may be TRBD1 (5 bases). Between the trimmed V and J ends, which lost 4 bases and 4 bases, there was a span of 17 bases. The CDR3 is 15 amino acids. Germline CDR1 is SGHNT and CDR2 is YYREEE (reference sequence). The CDR3 loop reads CASSPPGQPFYGYTF. CDR3 coding DNA: TGTGCCAGCAGCCCCCCCGGACAACCGTTCTATGGCTACACCTTC.

This chain connects TRBV19 to TRBJ1-5, with D possibly matching TRBD1 (6 bases). The CDR3 totals 15 residues. Germline lookup yields CDR1 LNHDA and CDR2 SQIVND (reference sequence). V lost 3 bases and J lost 3, with 12 bases in between. CDR3 in DNA: TGTGCCAGTAGTATTGGGGGGGCGGACAATCAGCCCCAGCATTTT. Translating it yields CASSIGGADNQPQHF.

This clone is a singleton in its sample. This sequence joins TRBV27 and TRBJ2-7; 11 bases are a match to TRBD1. V dropped 3 bases and J dropped 3; count of bases not matched to a gene: 4. The CDR3 loop spans 15 amino acids. Germline CDR1 is MNHEY and CDR2 is SMNVEV (reference sequence). The CDR3 region is CASSFSGTGGYEQYF. Written as DNA, the CDR3 is TGTGCCAGCAGTTTCTCCGGGACAGGGGGCTACGAGCAGTACTTC.

This chain uses TRBV6-6 with TRBJ1-2; D may be TRBD1 (5 bases). Trimming shortened V by 2 bases and J by 6 bases, and 10 bases separated the two germline ends. The CDR3 covers 13 residues. CDR1 MNHNY and CDR2 SVGAGI come from the germline V gene (reference sequence). CDR3 loop: CASSYSQGNGYTF. In nucleotides, the CDR3 is TGTGCCAGCAGTTACAGTCAGGGAAATGGCTACACCTTC.

The chain uses TRBV9 and TRBJ2-5; 11 nucleotides agree with TRBD2. The junction had 3 bases not matched to a gene; V was cut back by 4 bases and J by 1 base. Germline V gene sequence: CDR1 SGDLS, CDR2 YYNGEE. The CDR3 is 15 residues long. The chain's CDR3 is CASSLGTSGQETQYF. The CDR3 DNA is TGTGCCAGCAGCTTAGGGACTAGCGGCCAAGAGACCCAGTACTTC.

J is TRBJ1-5 and V is TRBV1; TRBD1 is taken as the D call from the table, unchecked against the DNA. TRBV1 is labeled a pseudogene. This CDR3 is built from 14 residues. Here the CDR3 DNA reads TGCACCAGCAGCCAAGACAGGGGGTGTGAGCCCCAGCATTTT. It specifies CTSSQDRGCEPQHF.

The chain is built from TRBV6-5 and TRBJ1-4; D possibly corresponds to TRBD1 (5 bases). The CDR3 totals 16 residues. Trimming left V 2 bases short and J 0 bases short, with 10 bases between. Germline CDR1 reads MNHEY; CDR2 reads SVGAGI. The CDR3 nucleotides are TGTGCCAGCAGTTACGCGACAGCGACAACTAATGAAAAACTGTTTTTT. Its translation: CASSYATATTNEKLFF.

The chain links TRBV7-3 to TRBJ2-2; TRBD1 agrees at 8 bases. Germline-derived CDR1 and CDR2 are SGHTA and FQGTGA. V was clipped by 5 bases and J by 6 bases; unmatched bases: 8. This CDR3 has 15 residues. Here the CDR3 DNA reads TGTGCCAGCAGCAAGGACAGGGCTGGGGCCGGGGAGCTGTTTTTT. It specifies CASSKDRAGAGELFF. The full variable domain, rest sourced from reference TRBV7-3 and TRBJ2-2, is GAGVSQTPSNKVTEKGKYVELRCDPISGHTALYWYRQSLGQGPEFLIYFQGTGAADDSGLPNDRFFAVRPEGSVSTLKIQRTERGDSAVYLCASSKDRAGAGELFFGEGSRLTVL.

The sample holds one count of this clone. The V call is TRBV6-5, the J call TRBJ2-5; 8 bases line up with TRBD2. Trimming cost V 0 bases and J 4 bases; bases outside gene matches: 7. This CDR3 has 16 amino acids. Germline loops: CDR1 MNHEY, CDR2 SVGAGI. The chain's CDR3 is CASSYSRGRIGETQYF. The DNA of the CDR3 is TGTGCCAGCAGTTACTCCCGCGGGAGGATTGGAGAGACCCAGTACTTC.

The chain joins TRBV5-1 to TRBJ2-3; 8 nucleotides align to TRBD2. CDR3 size: 16 residues. Germline V gene data show CDR1 as SGHRS and CDR2 as YFSETQ. Trimming at V came to 2 bases and at J to 1 base, leaving 6 bases not matched to a gene. The CDR3 coding sequence is TGCGCCAGCAGCTTAGGATCGACTAGCGGCACAGATACGCAGTATTTT. It is translated as CASSLGSTSGTDTQYF.

This chain joins TRBV3-1 (or the pseudogene TRBV3-2) and TRBJ2-3; D unresolved. The CDR3 covers 14 residues. Trimming pared 1 base from V and 4 bases from J, leaving 9 bases between. Looked up from germline, CDR1 is LGHDT and CDR2 is YNNKEL (reference sequence). The CDR3 region is CASSQGLGADTQYF. The CDR3 DNA reads TGTGCCAGCAGCCAAGGCCTGGGCGCAGATACGCAGTATTTT.

This chain connects TRBV9 to TRBJ2-3; 12 bases fit TRBD2. CDR3 length equals 17 residues. CDR1 is SGDLS, CDR2 YYNGEE, per germline. After removal of 0 bases from V and 7 bases from J, the junction contained 9 bases not matched to a gene. The CDR3 loop reads CASSVELASGGENTQYF. CDR3 in DNA: TGTGCCAGCAGCGTAGAATTGGCTAGCGGGGGGGAAAATACGCAGTATTTT.